This T cell receptor beta chain stems from a study of cytomegalovirus exposure and HLA in healthy donors. Whole-study results and caveats: Earlier findings revealed that most TCR beta V segments proved productive either about 87% or about 30% of the time.

Of note for this clone: What it binds is not known.

The study ran its PCR with 60 Vbeta and 13 Jbeta primers. The repertoire was sequenced with immunoSEQ multiplex PCR; TCRdb's copy has only in-frame clones and lacks some. The sample shows 150,000 to 180,000 clones, 80% of them seen only once. Sequenced material: PBMCs. This receptor was taken from a woman aged 40 to 49 in good health and CMV-seropositive.

CDR3 nucleotide sequence: TGTGCCAGCAGTTACGGGACTCTCACCGGGGAGCTGTTTTTT. It translates to CASSYGTLTGELFF. V is TRBV6-8 and J is TRBJ2-2; D is possibly TRBD2 (6 bases). With 2 bases removed from V and 4 bases from J, the gap between germline ends came to 8 bases. The CDR3 spans 14 residues. The germline V gene encodes CDR1 MNHGY and CDR2 SAAAGT.